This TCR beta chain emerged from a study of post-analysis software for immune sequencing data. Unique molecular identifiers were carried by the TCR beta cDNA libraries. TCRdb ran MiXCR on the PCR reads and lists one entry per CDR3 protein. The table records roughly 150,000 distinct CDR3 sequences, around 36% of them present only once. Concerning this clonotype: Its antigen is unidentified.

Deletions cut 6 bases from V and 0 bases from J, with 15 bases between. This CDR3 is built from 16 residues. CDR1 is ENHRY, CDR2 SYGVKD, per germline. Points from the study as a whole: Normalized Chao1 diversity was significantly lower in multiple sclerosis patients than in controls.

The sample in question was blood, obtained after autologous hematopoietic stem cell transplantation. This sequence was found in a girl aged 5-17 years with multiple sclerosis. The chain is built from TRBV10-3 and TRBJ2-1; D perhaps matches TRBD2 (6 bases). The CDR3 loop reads CAIRRSRRASYNEQFF. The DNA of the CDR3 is TGTGCCATCAGGAGGAGCAGGAGGGCCTCCTACAATGAGCAGTTCTTC.